The present entry profiles one T cell receptor beta chain with its context. The antigen it recognizes is unknown. The sample holds no much larger clone one base away, and base qualities are not on file. From the cysteine through the phenylalanine, the CDR3 covers 16 amino acids. Just the 48-base CDR3 DNA is kept, in frame starting at base 1. Based on the germline V gene (reference sequence), the CDR1 and CDR2 sequences are MNHNY and SVGAGI. Trimming takes 2 bases off V and 1 base off J; junction bases not matched to a gene: 6. The data are from a study of blood T cell repertoires in COVID-19 (dated by TCRdb to 2019 to 2021). Looking at the study overall: Collaborator samples came from the United States, Italy and Spain and covered acute and convalescent phases of COVID-19. The prospective study material was composed of cDNA or gDNA derived from T cells, B-cell-depleted T cells, or PBMCs. Subjects who had been exposed to COVID-19, were actively infected with it, or had recovered from it provided the deeply sampled blood TCRbeta repertoires that made up the dataset. The repertoires were released in a freely available public database meant as a resource for research on the immune response to SARS-CoV-2. Samples were obtained from the ongoing ImmuneRACE study (first 160 participants) and from some 1,300 subjects provided by 6 global collaborators. Sample metadata almost always included a de-identified subject ID, COVID-19 status, age in years and sex. Where available, HLA class I and class II types were taken from metadata supplied by the sample provider and were not determined by assay-based typing.

In Seattle, one collaborating source enrolled patients while the infection was active and tracked those patients longitudinally over the course of disease. Collaborating institutions collected whole blood in K2EDTA tubes following their own protocols. Collaborator samples were shipped for TCRbeta analysis as frozen whole blood, isolated PBMCs, or DNA extracted from either sample type. Study-wide conclusions, independent of this receptor: The amount of clinical and demographic metadata varied by source and participant and was provided uncurated.

TCRbeta CDR3 regions were amplified from genomic DNA by means of the immunoSEQ Assay, a bias-controlled multiplex PCR. On the authors' methods: The number of nucleated cells in each sample was estimated from the amplification of reference gene primers within the assay. To quantify the absolute abundance of each unique TCRbeta CDR3 rearrangement, sequence reads were collapsed and filtered. Productive Simpson clonality was computed per sample as the square root of Simpson's diversity index over productive rearrangements. TCRdb stores this immuneACCESS table with in-frame sequences only. Part of the clones is absent; in the studies checked, under half of the shortfall reflects unresolved V genes, and no reason is known for the rest. Clone size and the V and J calls come from that table; the DNA yielded D and trimming. The sample table contains over 200,000 clones; only one count was recorded for 75% to 90% of them. Together, the top ten hold 2% to 3% of the sample.

The rearranged chain carries TRBV6-6 and TRBJ2-7; TRBD2 matches 9 bases in the middle. This receptor was identified in a young man with COVID-19, enrolled during active disease. The specimen sequenced was peripheral blood. The CDR3 reads CASSYPQSGGSYEQYF. The DNA sequence is TGTGCCAGCAGTTACCCCCAAAGCGGGGGGTCCTACGAGCAGTACTTC.